This T cell receptor (beta chain) originates from a study of CD8+ T cells in alopecia areata. About the research overall: Transfer of skin from approximately 6-12-month-old C3H/HeJ graft donors with spontaneous alopecia was made to roughly 7-11-week-old female C3H/HeJ mice.

Following RNA extraction, reverse transcription yielded cDNA that acted as the sequencing template. The table came from immunoSEQ multiplex PCR; TCRdb's copy has only in-frame clones and leaves some out. Recorded here are over 250,000 clones, none singletons. This clone has more than one count but fewer than ten. Each gene name is a mouse one. The CDR3 extends 4 residues past the end of the read, so its final part is completed from the germline J gene. This CDR3 comprises 16 residues. Germline V gives CDR1 NSQYPW, CDR2 LRSPGD (reference sequence). Trimming at V came to 4 bases and at J to 0 bases, leaving 2 bases not matched to a gene. Pooled cutaneous lymph node cells were sorted using CD4, CD8alpha, NKG2D, NKG2ACE and other markers.

The sample consisted of CD4+ T cells sorted from a lymph node. The receptor comes from a C3H/HeJ mouse with alopecia areata. MHC haplotype here: H2-k. V gene TRBV1 combines with J gene TRBJ2-3, with 12 nucleotides matching TRBD1. This CDR3 is CTCSVGQGASAETLYF. The part of the CDR3 DNA that was read is TGCACCTGCAGTGTGGGACAGGGGGCTAGTGCAGAA.